The following is a TCR beta chain sequence with its context. The antigen is not known. The data derive from a study of vaccination effects on CD4 cells after COVID-19. Study-wide points: Late after vaccination, infection- and vaccine-induced clones showed marked clonal contraction.

Trimming took 3 bases from V and 4 from J, leaving 28 bases between them. This CDR3 comprises 20 residues. Per the germline V gene, CDR1 is LNHDA and CDR2 is SQIVND (reference sequence). Profiled with immunoSEQ multiplex PCR; TCRdb holds only in-frame clones, not every one. The table includes around 32,000 clones, roughly two thirds detected once. Viral peptide pool expansion of antigen-specific CD4+ T cells preceded sequencing in the ViraFEST assay. Isolation of CD4+ T cells took place after ten to eleven days of culture. Of the BNT162b2 and mRNA-1273 vaccines, participants received two doses of one or the other. Neither prior SARS-CoV-2 infection nor positive nucleocapsid antibodies were present in the vaccine recipients.

This chain joins TRBV19 and TRBJ1-5; D perhaps matches TRBD1 (6 bases). The sequence was obtained from a human donor who received a COVID-19 vaccine. The source was CD4+ T cells from PBMCs cultured with HCoV-229E spike peptides, collected after COVID-19 vaccination. The chain's CDR3 is CASSIGYQDPGVGRNQPQHF. CDR3 bases: TGTGCCAGTAGTATTGGGTACCAAGATCCAGGGGTAGGGCGGAATCAGCCCCAGCATTTT.